This T cell receptor beta chain was observed in a study of PD-L1 blockade in urothelial cancer (TCRdb year 2017). Concerning the study at large: Every patient began therapy at some point between 2013 and 2015 and was given atezolizumab 1,200 mg intravenously every 3 weeks. Twenty-nine patients had pretreatment blood TCR-seq, about 24 had at least one posttreatment blood collection, and about 24 had tumor TCR-seq. Blood samples yielded a median of around 150,000 T cells and around 83,000 unique TCRs, with median clonality roughly 0.085. Blood samples were analyzed 3 weeks after the start of treatment (second dose) and 6 weeks after the start of treatment. Pretreatment tumor samples and matched peripheral blood, collected serially before and after atezolizumab treatment, underwent TCR sequencing. An ECOG performance status of 0 or 1 was recorded for the patients, and 0 to 3 prior chemotherapy regimens had been received by the patients. Durable clinical benefit was achieved by nine patients and was not achieved by 20 patients. About 85% of the roughly 30 patients were males with bladder-origin urothelial cancer, and about 60% of the roughly 30 reported a prior smoking history. In the same patients, pretreatment tumors underwent whole exome sequencing and RNA sequencing in addition to TCR sequencing. Durable clinical benefit was defined as a progression-free survival longer than 6 months, and TCR features were additionally tested against progression-free survival and overall survival. The study, an exploratory multi-omic analysis, examined somatic, immune and clinical correlates of response to PD-L1 blockade with atezolizumab in urothelial cancer. Results and caveats for the whole study, not just this receptor: At 3 weeks after the start of treatment, tumor-associated TCR clones in peripheral blood had expanded more in patients with durable benefit (n ≈ 23, p = 0.022). Because the sample size was small (n of about 30) and many exploratory analyses were performed, the results are intended to be hypothesis-generating. Improved progression-free and overall survival was found to be associated with pretreatment peripheral blood TCR clonality below the median.

A cohort of 25 to 30 patients with locally advanced or metastatic urothelial carcinoma, treated at Memorial Sloan Kettering on a trial protocol, was included. Peripheral blood mononuclear cells were collected pretreatment and during treatment, with between 1 and 8 total time points per patient. The Qiagen DNeasy Blood extraction kit was used to purify genomic DNA from total PBMCs and from tumor samples. PBMCs were collected pretreatment and during treatment, and were isolated and stored as previously described. About this clone: Its cognate antigen has yet to be identified. Base-call qualities are not available, and no considerably larger clone is one nucleotide away.

Synthetic TCR analog templates were spiked into each PCR to estimate absolute template abundance from read counts. Using the immunoSEQ assay, TCRbeta CDR3 regions were amplified from genomic DNA with bias-controlled V and J gene primers. Sequencing of rearranged TCRbeta segments was done at approximately 20X coverage. The published analysis was carried out like this. Clustering was used to correct sequencing errors, and CDR3s were annotated against IMGT so that V, D and J genes could be assigned. Only productive TCRbeta rearrangements were used in downstream analyses, excluding out-of-frame or stop-codon sequences. Clonality was computed as one minus Shannon entropy normalized by the log of the number of unique productive sequences. Clones differing between time points or between blood and tumor were identified using Fisher's exact test with Benjamini-Hochberg correction, with an adjusted p below 0.01 applied as the threshold. Here the immuneACCESS table is served through TCRdb, limited to in-frame sequences with V and J called. Missing clones are a known gap in these copies; in checked studies unresolved V genes cover under half, and the rest lacks a known reason. Clone size and the V and J calls come from that table; the DNA yielded D and trimming. This sample is represented by approximately 32,000 clones; roughly 82% of them were singletons. The ten largest clones add up to around 3.7% of the sample.

CDR1 SNHLY and CDR2 FYNNEI are derived from the germline V gene. CDR3 length: 15 amino acids, cysteine to phenylalanine. The sequence is cut down to CDR3 DNA, 45 bases in frame from base 1. Trimming removed 8 bases from V and 0 bases from J; the gene matches leave 7 bases unexplained. Sample: PBMCs, taken around atezolizumab (anti-PD-L1) treatment. In this chain, TRBV2 is recombined with TRBJ2-3, with 8 junctional bases fitting TRBD2. The sequence came from a man in his sixties or seventies with urothelial cancer. For the CDR3, the sequence is CASLVGGGSTDTQYF. The sequence in DNA is TGTGCCAGCCTCGTTGGCGGGGGGAGCACAGATACGCAGTATTTT.